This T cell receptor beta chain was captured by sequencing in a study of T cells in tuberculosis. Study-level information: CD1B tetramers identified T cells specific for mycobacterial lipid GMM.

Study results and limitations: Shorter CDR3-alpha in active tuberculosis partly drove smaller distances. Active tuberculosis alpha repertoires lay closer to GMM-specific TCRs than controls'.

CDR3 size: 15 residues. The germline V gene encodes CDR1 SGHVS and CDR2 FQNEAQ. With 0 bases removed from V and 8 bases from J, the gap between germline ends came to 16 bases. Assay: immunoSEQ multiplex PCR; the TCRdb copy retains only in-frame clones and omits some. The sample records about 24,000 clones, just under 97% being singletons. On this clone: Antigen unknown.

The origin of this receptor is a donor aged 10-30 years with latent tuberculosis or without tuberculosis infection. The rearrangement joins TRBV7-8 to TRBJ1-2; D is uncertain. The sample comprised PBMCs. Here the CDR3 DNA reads TGTGCCAGCAGCTTAGCTCCAAGAGGGCCTCACGGCTACACCTTC. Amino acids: CASSLAPRGPHGYTF.